This TCR beta chain was identified during a study of T cells after yellow fever vaccination. Study-level findings and limits: Most primary-vaccination clones reappeared after the booster (about 95% CD4, around 88% CD8). The secondary T-cell response peaked on day 5, not day 15, but was weaker. FACS-sorted repertoires might harbor abundant contaminating clonotypes from the bulk population.

5'RACE template switching produced TCR cDNA carrying a universal primer site and UMIs. TCRdb itself ran the 5' RACE reads through MiXCR, one entry per CDR3 protein. The table has 500,000 to 650,000 distinct CDR3 sequences, 12% seen once. Comment on this clonotype: Its antigen is currently unknown.

Germline trimming cut 5 bases from V and 5 bases from J; bases unmatched to any gene: 4. The CDR3 contains 13 residues. Germline V CDR1 and CDR2: DFQATT, SNEGSKA (reference sequence). The receptor comes from a man aged 30 to 39 who received the YFV17D yellow fever vaccine. This chain joins TRBV20-1 and TRBJ2-1; 9 nucleotides agree with TRBD2. The source material was PBMCs, sampled on the day of the yellow fever booster vaccination. This CDR3 reads CSAWTSEDNEQFF. The CDR3 DNA reads TGCAGTGCTTGGACTAGCGAAGACAATGAGCAGTTCTTC.